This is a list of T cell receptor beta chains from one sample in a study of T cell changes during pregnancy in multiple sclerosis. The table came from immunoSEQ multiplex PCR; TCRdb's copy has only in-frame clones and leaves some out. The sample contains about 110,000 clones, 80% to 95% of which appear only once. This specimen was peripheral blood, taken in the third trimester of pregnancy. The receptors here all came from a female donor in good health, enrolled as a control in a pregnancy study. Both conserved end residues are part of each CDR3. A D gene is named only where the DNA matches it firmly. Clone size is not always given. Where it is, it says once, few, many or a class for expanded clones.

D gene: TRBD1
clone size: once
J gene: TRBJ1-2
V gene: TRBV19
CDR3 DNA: TGTGCCAGTACTCGAGGGGACAGCCGATCCTATGGCTACACCTTC
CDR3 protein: CASTRGDSRSYGYTF

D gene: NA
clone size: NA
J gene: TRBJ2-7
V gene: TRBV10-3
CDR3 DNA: TGTGCCACCGCCCTAGGACAGATCTCCTACGAGCAGTACTTC
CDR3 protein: CATALGQISYEQYF

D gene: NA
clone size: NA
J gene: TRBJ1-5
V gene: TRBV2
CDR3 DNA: TGTGCCAGCAGTGACTCTAGGGGGTCTCGGGATCAGCCCCAGCATTTT
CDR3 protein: CASSDSRGSRDQPQHF

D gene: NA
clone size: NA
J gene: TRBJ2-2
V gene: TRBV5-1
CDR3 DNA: TGCGCCAGCAGCTTGGACGTAGCCGGGGAGCTGTTTTTT
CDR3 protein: CASSLDVAGELFF

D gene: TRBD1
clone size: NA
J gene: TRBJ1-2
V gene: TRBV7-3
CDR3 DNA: TGTGCCAGCAGACAGACCGGGACAGGGGGCCTCCTGACCTTC
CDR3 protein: CASRQTGTGGLLTF

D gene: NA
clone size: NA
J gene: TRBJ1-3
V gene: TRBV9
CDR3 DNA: TGTGCCAGCAGCCCACGGCGGGGGAGTCTAGCTGGAAACACCATATATTTT
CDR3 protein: CASSPRRGSLAGNTIYF

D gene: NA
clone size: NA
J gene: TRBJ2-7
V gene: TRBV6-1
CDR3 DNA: TGTGCCAGCAGTGAAAGGGGTCAGGCCTACGAGCAGTACTTC
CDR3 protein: CASSERGQAYEQYF

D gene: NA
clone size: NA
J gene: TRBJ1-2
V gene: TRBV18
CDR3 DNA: TGTGCCAGCTCACCCCCTTTGGGGGGCTATGGCTACACCTTC
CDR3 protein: CASSPPLGGYGYTF

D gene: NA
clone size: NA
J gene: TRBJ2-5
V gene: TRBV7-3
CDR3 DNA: TGTGCCAGCAGTCAGGGGTCCCAAGAGACCCAGTACTTC
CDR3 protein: CASSQGSQETQYF

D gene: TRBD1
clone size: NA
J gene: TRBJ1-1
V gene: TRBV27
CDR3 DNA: TGTGCCAGCAGTCTGACAGGGGGGACTGAAGCTTTCTTT
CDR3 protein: CASSLTGGTEAFF

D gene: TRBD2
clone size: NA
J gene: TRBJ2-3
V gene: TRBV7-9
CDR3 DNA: TGTGCCAGCAGCTTCCGGGACTACGTAGATACGCAGTATTTT
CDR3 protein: CASSFRDYVDTQYF

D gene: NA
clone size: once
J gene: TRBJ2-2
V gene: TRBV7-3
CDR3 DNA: TGTGCCAGCAGCTTAAACTTCCACGGGGAGCTGTTTTTT
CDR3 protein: CASSLNFHGELFF

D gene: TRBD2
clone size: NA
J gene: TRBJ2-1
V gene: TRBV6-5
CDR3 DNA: TGTGCCAGCAGTTTAACCGGGACTAGCGGCTACAATGAGCAGTTCTTC
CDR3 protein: CASSLTGTSGYNEQFF

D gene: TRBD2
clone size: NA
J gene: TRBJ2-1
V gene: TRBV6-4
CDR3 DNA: TGTGCCAGCAGCTCACTAGCGGGGGGCACGGGTGAGCAGTTCTTC
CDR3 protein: CASSSLAGGTGEQFF

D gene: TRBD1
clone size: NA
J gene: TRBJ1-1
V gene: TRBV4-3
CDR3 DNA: TGCGCCAGCAGCCAAGCCGGGACAGGGGGCTTATTGGACACTGAAGCTTTCTTT
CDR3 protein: CASSQAGTGGLLDTEAFF

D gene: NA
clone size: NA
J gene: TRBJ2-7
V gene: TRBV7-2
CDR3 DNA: TGTGCCAGCAGCTTATACAGGACCACCTACGAGCAGTACTTC
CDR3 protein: CASSLYRTTYEQYF

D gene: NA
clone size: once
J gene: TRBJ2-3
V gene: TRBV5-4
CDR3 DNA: TGTGCCCATTCCGGGAGAATTGACACAGATACGCAGTATTTT
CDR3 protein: CAHSGRIDTDTQYF